Below, 26 T cell receptor beta chains from the same sample are listed, as sequenced in a study of vaccination effects on CD4 cells after COVID-19. Using viral peptide pools, the ViraFEST assay grew out antigen-specific CD4+ T cells prior to sequencing. Isolation of CD4+ T cells took place after less than 12 days of culture. Testing of the vaccine recipients showed negative nucleocapsid antibodies and no prior SARS-CoV-2 infection. TCRdb's copy holds only in-frame clones and misses some; the assay was immunoSEQ multiplex PCR. This table has about 28,000 clones, about four fifths appearing once. Their cognate antigens are unknown. The starting material was CD4+ T cells from PBMCs cultured with SARS-CoV-2 spike peptides, obtained before COVID-19 vaccination. These receptors were taken from a human donor who received a COVID-19 vaccine.

This clone was counted between two and nine times. This chain uses TRBV7-9 with TRBJ1-4; weak D call: TRBD1 (5 bases). CDR3 size: 15 residues. Germline V gives CDR1 SEHNR, CDR2 FQNEAQ (reference sequence). V lost 0 bases and J 5 bases, leaving 10 bases between the germline ends. The CDR3 sequence: CASSLAGSGNEKLFF. CDR3 nucleotides: TGTGCCAGCAGCTTAGCGGGTTCAGGGAATGAAAAACTGTTTTTT.

The chain joins TRBV20-1 to TRBJ2-5; no definite D call. CDR3 length: 14 residues. The V and J ends lost 3 bases and 3 bases respectively, with 14 bases between them. Germline CDR1 is DFQATT and CDR2 is SNEGSKA (reference sequence). The CDR3 protein is CSASWAEGKETQYF. In DNA, the CDR3 is TGCAGTGCTAGTTGGGCAGAAGGAAAAGAGACCCAGTACTTC.

This clone was observed a single time. The chain joins TRBV10-3 to TRBJ2-1; 7 bases line up with TRBD2. J was trimmed by 6 bases and V by 11 bases; bases with no gene match: 10. The CDR3 contains 13 residues. Germline V gene data show CDR1 as ENHRY and CDR2 as SYGVKD. This CDR3 is CAAGEMNFNEQFF. For the CDR3, the DNA is TGTGCCGCGGGGGAGATGAACTTCAATGAGCAGTTCTTC.

This sequence joins TRBV7-2 and TRBJ2-7, with no clear D. CDR1 and CDR2 (germline): SGHTA, FQGNSA. The CDR3 spans 14 residues. V was pared by 6 bases and J by 3 bases, with 15 bases between. CDR3 amino acids: CASSTSASVYEQYF. The CDR3 DNA reads TGTGCCAGCAGTACCAGTGCGTCAGTCTACGAGCAGTACTTC. Full variable domain (remainder filled in from reference TRBV7-2 and TRBJ2-7): GAGVSQSPSNKVTEKGKDVELRCDPISGHTALYWYRQSLGQGLEFLIYFQGNSAPDKSGLPSDRFSAERTGGSVSTLTIQRTQQEDSAVYLCASSTSASVYEQYFGPGTRLTVT.

The V gene is TRBV29-1, the J gene TRBJ2-3; D is undetermined. Deletions cut 7 bases from V and 1 base from J, with 9 bases between. From germline, CDR1 is SQVTM and CDR2 ANQGSEA. The CDR3 has 12 amino acids. CDR3 sequence: CSEKRGTDTQYF. CDR3 sequence (DNA): TGCAGCGAGAAACGAGGCACAGATACGCAGTATTTT.

This rearrangement joins TRBV7-9 to TRBJ1-6, with D unclear. The CDR3 has 14 residues. The germline gives CDR1 SEHNR, CDR2 FQNEAQ (reference sequence). The V gene lost 1 base and the J gene lost 10 bases, with 11 bases spanning the gap. Written as DNA, the CDR3 is TGTGCCAGCAGCTTAGGAACGGCTGGGTCACCCCTCCACTTT. Protein product: CASSLGTAGSPLHF.

The chain couples TRBV10-3 to TRBJ1-2; weak D call: TRBD1 (5 bases). This CDR3 is 12 amino acids long. Trimming pared 4 bases from V and 5 bases from J, leaving 8 bases between. CDR1 is ENHRY and CDR2 is SYGVKD in the germline V gene. CDR3 loop: CAISGDGYGYTF. CDR3 nucleotides: TGTGCCATCAGTGGGGACGGTTATGGCTACACCTTC.

The chain combines TRBV28 with TRBJ2-3; D is unresolved. The V end was cut by 0 bases, the J end by 2 bases, with 9 bases between. Germline-derived CDR1 and CDR2 are MDHEN and SYDVKM. CDR3 length equals 15 residues. CDR3 in DNA: TGTGCCAGCAGTTTATGGACCGGAAACACAGATACGCAGTATTTT. This gives the protein CASSLWTGNTDTQYF.

The chain carries TRBV27 and TRBJ2-7; 11 nucleotides line up with TRBD2. The ends lost 5 bases at V and 5 bases at J; junction bases unmatched: 8. The CDR3 consists of 15 residues. The germline CDR1 and CDR2 sequences are MNHEY and SMNVEV (reference sequence). The CDR3 DNA reads TGTGCCAGCAGTGGCCTAGCGGGGGGTGAAGACGAGCAGTACTTC. This codes for CASSGLAGGEDEQYF.

The chain combines TRBV20-1 with TRBJ2-7; tentatively, D is TRBD1 (5 bases). The CDR3 runs 11 residues. V was shortened by 4 bases and J by 4 bases, with 8 bases between the two germline ends. Germline lookup yields CDR1 DFQATT and CDR2 SNEGSKA (reference sequence). The CDR3 nucleotides are TGCAGTGCTACGCAGGGATACGAGCAGTACTTC. Protein product: CSATQGYEQYF.

Worth noting for this clone: One end of the junction fails to match germline, which may point to a read error. The chain couples TRBV5-4 to TRBJ2-3, with D possibly being TRBD1 (6 bases). The CDR3 totals 16 residues. The germline V gene encodes CDR1 SGHNT and CDR2 YYREEE (reference sequence). The CDR3 coding sequence is TGTGCCAGCAGCTTGGCGGCTAGTGGGGGCACAGGTACGCAGTATTTT. This sequence encodes CASSLAASGGTGTQYF. The full variable domain, its missing parts supplied by reference TRBV5-4 and TRBJ2-3, is ETGVTQSPTHLIKTRGQQVTLRCSSQSGHNTVSWYQQALGQGPQFIFQYYREEENGRGNFPPRFSGLQFPNYSSELNVNALELDDSALYLCASSLAASGGTGTQYFGPGTRLTVL.

The chain is built from TRBV19 and TRBJ2-7; TRBD1 matches at 10 bases. Per germline, CDR1 LNHDA and CDR2 SQIVND (reference sequence). With V trimmed by 5 bases and J by 7 bases, 11 bases remained unmatched. The CDR3 has 15 residues. CDR3 residues: CASSPRQGALREQYF. As DNA, the CDR3 is TGTGCCAGTAGTCCCCGACAGGGGGCTCTCCGGGAGCAGTACTTC.

This chain joins TRBV6-5 and TRBJ2-2, with TRBD2 as a possible D gene (6 bases). This CDR3 has 14 amino acids. The V gene's germline CDR1 is MNHEY and CDR2 SVGAGI. V was shortened by 4 bases and J by 6 bases, with 12 bases between the two germline ends. Here the CDR3 reads CASSWLGGAGELFF. The CDR3 DNA reads TGTGCCAGCAGTTGGCTGGGGGGTGCCGGGGAGCTGTTTTTT.

The chain carries TRBV11-2 and TRBJ2-5; 9 bases match TRBD1. Trimming took 5 bases from V and 12 from J; bases not matched to a gene: 4. The germline CDR1 and CDR2 sequences are SGHAT and FQNNGV. CDR3 length equals 11 residues. The CDR3 sequence is CASSGTGREYF. DNA for the CDR3: TGTGCCAGCAGCGGGACAGGGAGGGAGTACTTC.

This chain links TRBV3-1 (or the pseudogene TRBV3-2) with TRBJ1-2; TRBD1 agrees at 10 bases. The CDR3 sequence is 14 residues long. Trimming removed 3 bases from V and 4 bases from J; junction bases left unmatched: 2. Germline V lookup: CDR1 LGHDT, CDR2 YNNKEL (reference sequence). This chain's CDR3 is CASSQGQGFYGYTF. The CDR3 nucleotides read TGTGCCAGCAGCCAGGGACAGGGGTTCTATGGCTACACCTTC.

This clone was seen more than once but under ten times. J is TRBJ1-6 and V is TRBV6-5, with D unresolved. V was cut by 6 bases and J by 8 bases, with 17 bases left in between. The CDR3 spans 15 residues. Germline lookup yields CDR1 MNHEY and CDR2 SVGAGI. The CDR3 reads CASSFSVQRDSPLHF. The CDR3 region has the DNA TGTGCCAGCAGCTTCTCCGTCCAAAGGGATTCACCCCTCCACTTT.

This clone was detected a few times. The J gene is TRBJ2-7, the V gene TRBV11-3; tentatively, D is TRBD2 (6 bases). Germline CDR1 SGHNT, CDR2 YENEEA. Trimming stripped 0 bases from V and 0 bases from J, with 12 bases between. The CDR3 has 16 residues. CDR3 coding DNA: TGTGCCAGCAGCTTAGAGCGGGGTGGGGGCTCCTACGAGCAGTACTTC. Encoded protein: CASSLERGGGSYEQYF.

V is TRBV20-1 and J is TRBJ2-4; 10 bases align to TRBD2. Germline V CDR1 and CDR2: DFQATT, SNEGSKA (reference sequence). V shed 3 bases and J 8 bases; nucleotides not matched to a gene: 7. This CDR3 has 14 residues. The CDR3 bases are TGCAGTGCTAGTCCACTAGCGGGAACATACATTCAGTACTTC. Residues: CSASPLAGTYIQYF.

The chain carries TRBV7-2 and TRBJ2-1, with D possibly being TRBD2 (7 bases). The V end lost 2 bases, the J end lost 7 bases, and 18 bases lay between the germline ends. Germline CDR1 SGHTA, CDR2 FQGNSA. This CDR3 is built from 16 residues. CDR3 bases: TGTGCCAGCAGCTTACGGGGGGCTAGCACAGGGAATGAGCAGTTCTTC. Encoded protein: CASSLRGASTGNEQFF. The variable domain in full, completed from reference TRBV7-2 and TRBJ2-1, reads GAGVSQSPSNKVTEKGKDVELRCDPISGHTALYWYRQSLGQGLEFLIYFQGNSAPDKSGLPSDRFSAERTGGSVSTLTIQRTQQEDSAVYLCASSLRGASTGNEQFFGPGTRLTVL.

In the case of this clone: Distinct nucleotide sequences in the sample also encode this CDR3. This chain uses TRBV18 with TRBJ1-2; 8 bases fit TRBD1. CDR3 length equals 13 residues. V dropped 6 bases and J dropped 3; count of bases not matched to a gene: 3. Germline loops: CDR1 KGHSH, CDR2 LQKENI. CDR3 DNA: TGTGCCAGCTCCCCGGGACAGGACTATGGCTACACCTTC. Translating gives CASSPGQDYGYTF.

The chain combines TRBV10-3 with TRBJ1-1; TRBD1 is a possible D gene (5 bases). The CDR3 runs 15 residues. The germline CDR1 and CDR2 sequences are ENHRY and SYGVKD. Trimming shortened V by 5 bases and J by 2 bases, and 15 bases separated the two germline ends. This chain's CDR3 is CAISRQPGLNTEAFF. CDR3 DNA: TGTGCCATCAGTCGACAGCCAGGGTTAAACACTGAAGCTTTCTTT.

The chain has TRBV28 and TRBJ2-5; D may be TRBD1 or TRBD2 (5 bases each). CDR3 length: 18 amino acids. V lost 3 bases, J lost 1 base, and 21 bases lay in between. CDR1 and CDR2 (germline): MDHEN, SYDVKM. Here the CDR3 DNA reads TGTGCCAGCAGTTTTTCGGCGGGCCTTGGGACCCTCCAAGAGACCCAGTACTTC. It codes for CASSFSAGLGTLQETQYF.

The chain uses TRBV24-1 and TRBJ2-1; TRBD2 aligns across 7 bases. The germline gives CDR1 KGHDR, CDR2 SFDVKD. V shed 9 bases, J shed 4 bases, and the junction held 8 bases outside the gene matches. The CDR3 runs 14 residues. As DNA, the CDR3 is TGTGCCACCGCGCGGGGGAATAGATACAATGAGCAGTTCTTC. Its translation is CATARGNRYNEQFF.

This clone was detected once. V usage is TRBV29-1 and J usage is TRBJ1-1; a weak D match, TRBD1 (5 bases). This CDR3 comprises 15 residues. Trimming shortened V by 2 bases and J by 3 bases, and 16 bases separated the two germline ends. Per germline, CDR1 SQVTM and CDR2 ANQGSEA. CDR3 DNA sequence: TGCAGCGTTGAAAGTAGAGTGGGGGGGGACACTGAAGCTTTCTTT. The encoded protein is CSVESRVGGDTEAFF. Based on the CDR3 plus reference TRBV29-1 and TRBJ1-1, the full variable domain is SAVISQKPSRDICQRGTSLTIQCQVDSQVTMMFWYRQQPGQSLTLIATANQGSEATYESGFVIDKFPISRPNLTFSTLTVSNMSPEDSSIYLCSVESRVGGDTEAFFGQGTRLTVV.

This clone was seen once. CDR3 residues: CASSFKGGAGTNEKLFF. CDR3 coding DNA: TGTGCCAGCAGCTTTAAAGGGGGCGCGGGCACTAATGAAAAACTGTTTTTT. The genes are TRBV7-8 and TRBJ1-4, with 7 bases that match TRBD1. Germline V gene lookup returns CDR1 SGHVS and CDR2 FQNEAQ. The CDR3 is 17 residues long. J gave up 2 bases and V 3 bases, and 9 bases lay outside the gene matches.

The chain couples TRBV7-9 to TRBJ2-3; 7 bases match TRBD2. The CDR3 runs to 15 residues. Germline V lookup: CDR1 SEHNR, CDR2 FQNEAQ (reference sequence). The V and J ends lost 4 bases and 2 bases, in that order; junction bases with no gene match: 6. CDR3 coding DNA: TGTGCCAGCAGCTCCTTCAGCGGGAACACAGATACGCAGTATTTT. This translates into CASSSFSGNTDTQYF.